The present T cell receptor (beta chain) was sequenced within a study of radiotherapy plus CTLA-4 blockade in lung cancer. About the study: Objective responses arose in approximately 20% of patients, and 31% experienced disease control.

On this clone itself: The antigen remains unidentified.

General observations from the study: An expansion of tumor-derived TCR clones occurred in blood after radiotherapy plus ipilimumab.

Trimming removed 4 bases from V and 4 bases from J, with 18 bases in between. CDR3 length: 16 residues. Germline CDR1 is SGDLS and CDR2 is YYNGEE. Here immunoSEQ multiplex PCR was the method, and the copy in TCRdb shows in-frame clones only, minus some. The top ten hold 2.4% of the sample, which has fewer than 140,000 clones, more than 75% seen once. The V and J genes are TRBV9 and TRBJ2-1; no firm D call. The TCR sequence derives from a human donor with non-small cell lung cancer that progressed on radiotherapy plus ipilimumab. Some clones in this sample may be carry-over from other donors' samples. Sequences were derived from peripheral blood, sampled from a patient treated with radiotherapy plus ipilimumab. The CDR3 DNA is TGTGCCAGCAGCCCCGAACGGTCGGCGGTTTACAATGAGCAGTTCTTC. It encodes CASSPERSAVYNEQFF.